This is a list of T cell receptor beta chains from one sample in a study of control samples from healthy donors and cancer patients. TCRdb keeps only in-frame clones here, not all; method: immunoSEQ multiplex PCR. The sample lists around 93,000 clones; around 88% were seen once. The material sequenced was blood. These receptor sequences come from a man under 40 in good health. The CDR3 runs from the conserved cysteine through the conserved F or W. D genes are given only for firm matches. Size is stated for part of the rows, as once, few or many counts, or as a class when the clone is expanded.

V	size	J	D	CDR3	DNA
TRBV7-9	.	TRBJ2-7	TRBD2	CASSRRGGGRTTYEQYF	TGTGCCAGCAGCAGACGGGGGGGTGGCAGGACTACTTACGAGCAGTACTTC
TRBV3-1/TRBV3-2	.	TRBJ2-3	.	CASSLRDLTSNKADTQYF	TGTGCCAGCAGCCTCCGCGACCTCACTAGTAATAAGGCAGATACGCAGTATTTT
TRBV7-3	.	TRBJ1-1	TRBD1	CASSSGQKNTEAFF	TGTGCCAGCAGCTCGGGACAGAAGAACACTGAAGCTTTCTTT
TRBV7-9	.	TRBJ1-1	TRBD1	CASSFTGGRGTEAFF	TGTGCCAGCAGCTTTACAGGGGGCAGGGGCACTGAAGCTTTCTTT
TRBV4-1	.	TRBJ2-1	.	CASSQGGLTYNEQFF	TGCGCCAGCAGCCAAGGGGGCCTAACCTACAATGAGCAGTTCTTC
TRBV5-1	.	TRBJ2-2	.	CASSYFGGGNTGELFF	TGCGCCAGCAGCTACTTTGGAGGGGGGAACACCGGGGAGCTGTTTTTT
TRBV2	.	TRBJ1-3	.	CASSVLSGNTIYF	TGTGCCAGCAGTGTGCTCTCTGGAAACACCATATATTTT
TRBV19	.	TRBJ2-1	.	CASTLGRGYSYNEQFF	TGTGCCAGTACCCTGGGACGTGGTTACTCCTACAATGAGCAGTTCTTC
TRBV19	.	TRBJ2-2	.	CAVEGFDTGELFF	TGTGCCGTAGAGGGATTCGACACCGGGGAGCTGTTTTTT
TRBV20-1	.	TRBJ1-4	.	CSAPRGEKLFF	TGCAGTGCCCCACGCGGAGAAAAACTGTTTTTT
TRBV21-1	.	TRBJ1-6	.	CASKIMGGSAPLHF	TGTGCCAGCAAGATCATGGGGGGTTCGGCACCCCTCCACTTT
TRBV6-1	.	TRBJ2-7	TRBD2	CASSEGYSGAYEQYF	TGTGCCAGCAGTGAAGGGTATAGCGGGGCCTACGAGCAGTACTTC
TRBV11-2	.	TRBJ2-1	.	CASSLETNEQFF	TGTGCCAGCAGCTTAGAGACCAATGAGCAGTTCTTC
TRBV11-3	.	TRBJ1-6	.	CASSLVQGRSPLHF	TGTGCCAGCAGCTTAGTGCAGGGTCGTTCACCCCTCCACTTT
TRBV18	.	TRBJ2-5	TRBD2	CASSPTSSGETQYF	TGTGCCAGCTCACCAACTTCTAGCGGAGAGACCCAGTACTTC
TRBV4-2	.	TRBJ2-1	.	CASSQELSGPYNEQFF	TGTGCCAGCAGCCAAGAGTTAAGCGGCCCCTACAATGAGCAGTTCTTC
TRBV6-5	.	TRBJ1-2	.	CASIPGVGYGYTF	TGTGCCAGCATACCGGGGGTGGGCTATGGCTACACCTTC
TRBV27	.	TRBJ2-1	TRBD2	CASSPSGGGSYNEQFF	TGTGCCAGCAGTCCTAGCGGGGGAGGATCCTACAATGAGCAGTTCTTC
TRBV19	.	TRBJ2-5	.	CASTVGEYQETQYF	TGTGCCAGTACAGTAGGGGAGTACCAAGAGACCCAGTACTTC
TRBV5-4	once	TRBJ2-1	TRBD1	CASSTRDRGQGNWEFF	TGTGCCAGCAGCACCAGGGACAGGGGGCAGGGTAATTGGGAGTTCTTC
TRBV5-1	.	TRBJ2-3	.	CASARDGEGTDTQYF	TGCGCCAGCGCTAGGGATGGGGAGGGCACAGATACGCAGTATTTT
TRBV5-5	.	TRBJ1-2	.	CASSLAGNYGYTF	TGTGCCAGCAGCTTGGCAGGAAACTATGGCTACACCTTC
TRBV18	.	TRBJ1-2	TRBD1	CASSRGILTGLDGYTF	TGTGCCAGCTCACGGGGGATATTGACAGGGCTGGATGGCTACACCTTC
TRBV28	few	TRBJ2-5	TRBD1	CASSLGAGGSETQYF	TGTGCCAGCAGTTTGGGGGCAGGGGGCTCTGAGACCCAGTACTTC
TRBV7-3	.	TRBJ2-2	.	CASSLNTGELFF	TGTGCCAGCAGCTTAAACACCGGGGAGCTGTTTTTT
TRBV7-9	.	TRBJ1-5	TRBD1	CASSRFAAGGNQPQHF	TGTGCCAGCAGCCGTTTTGCGGCAGGGGGAAATCAGCCCCAGCATTTT
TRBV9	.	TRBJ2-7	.	CASSVIPGAYEQYF	TGTGCCAGCAGCGTGATCCCTGGGGCCTACGAGCAGTACTTC
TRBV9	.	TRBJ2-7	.	CASSEGLGGSYEQYF	TGTGCCAGCAGCGAGGGCCTTGGGGGGTCCTACGAGCAGTACTTC
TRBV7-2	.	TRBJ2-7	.	CASSESGSPFYEQYF	TGTGCCAGCAGCGAATCCGGGAGTCCGTTCTACGAGCAGTACTTC
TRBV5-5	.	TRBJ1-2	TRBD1	CASTPGDRERRGYTF	TGTGCCAGCACCCCAGGAGACAGGGAGCGTCGTGGCTACACCTTC
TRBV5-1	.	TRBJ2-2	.	CASGLAANTGELFF	TGCGCCAGCGGCTTAGCAGCGAACACCGGGGAGCTGTTTTTT
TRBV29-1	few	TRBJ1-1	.	CSVEGVNTEAFF	TGCAGCGTTGAGGGTGTCAACACTGAAGCTTTCTTT
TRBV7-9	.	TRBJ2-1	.	CASSFSNEQFF	TGTGCCAGCAGCTTTTCGAATGAGCAGTTCTTC
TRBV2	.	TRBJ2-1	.	CASSLGVADYNEQFF	TGTGCCAGCAGCCTCGGGGTAGCGGATTACAATGAGCAGTTCTTC
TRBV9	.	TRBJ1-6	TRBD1	CASSSDAGQYNSPLHF	TGTGCCAGCAGCTCAGACGCGGGACAGTATAATTCACCCCTCCACTTT
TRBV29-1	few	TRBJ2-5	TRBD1	CSVERTGPETQYF	TGCAGCGTTGAACGGACAGGGCCAGAGACCCAGTACTTC
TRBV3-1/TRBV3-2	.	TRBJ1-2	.	CASSQDRGGSGGYTF	TGTGCCAGCAGCCAAGATCGCGGAGGGTCTGGCGGCTACACCTTC
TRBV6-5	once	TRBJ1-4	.	CASTMEAGSNEKLFF	TGTGCCAGCACCATGGAGGCAGGGTCTAATGAAAAACTGTTTTTT
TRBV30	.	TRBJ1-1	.	CAWSPRLNTEAFF	TGTGCCTGGAGTCCGAGGCTGAACACTGAAGCTTTCTTT
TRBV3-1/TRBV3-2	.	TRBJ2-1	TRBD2	CASSQLAGGYEQFF	TGTGCCAGCAGCCAACTAGCGGGAGGATATGAGCAGTTCTTC
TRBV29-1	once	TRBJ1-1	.	CSVAGGQLMNTEAFF	TGCAGCGTTGCGGGAGGACAGCTAATGAACACTGAAGCTTTCTTT
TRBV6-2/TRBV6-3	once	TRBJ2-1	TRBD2	CASSYQGLAGLEQFF	TGTGCCAGCAGTTACCAGGGGCTAGCGGGTCTTGAACAGTTCTTC
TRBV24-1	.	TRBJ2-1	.	CATSRGFRGNEQFF	TGTGCCACCAGTAGGGGGTTTAGGGGCAATGAGCAGTTCTTC
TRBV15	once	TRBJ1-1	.	CATSRGTVFSTEAFF	TGTGCCACCAGCAGAGGGACCGTATTTTCCACTGAAGCTTTCTTT
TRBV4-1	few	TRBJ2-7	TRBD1	CASSPTLGQGREQYF	TGCGCCAGCAGCCCAACCCTGGGACAGGGGAGGGAGCAGTACTTC
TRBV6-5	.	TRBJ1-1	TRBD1	CASSYLRDRGFTEAFF	TGTGCCAGCAGTTACCTCCGGGACAGGGGGTTCACTGAAGCTTTCTTT
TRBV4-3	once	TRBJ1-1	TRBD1	CASSQGTGHEAFF	TGCGCCAGCAGCCAAGGGACAGGGCATGAAGCTTTCTTT
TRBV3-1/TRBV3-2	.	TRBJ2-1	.	CASSLSDYNEQFF	TGTGCCAGCAGCCTATCCGACTACAATGAGCAGTTCTTC
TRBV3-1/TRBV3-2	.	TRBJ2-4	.	CAVAEEAKNIQYF	TGTGCAGTCGCGGAGGAAGCCAAAAACATTCAGTACTTC
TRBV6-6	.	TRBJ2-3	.	CASALADTQYF	TGTGCCAGCGCTTTGGCAGATACGCAGTATTTT
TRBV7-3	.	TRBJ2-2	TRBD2	CASSSRGSSGGNTGELFF	TGTGCCAGCAGCTCAAGGGGTAGTAGCGGGGGGAACACCGGGGAGCTGTTTTTT
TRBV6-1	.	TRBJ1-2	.	CASSDYGYTF	TGTGCCAGCAGTGATTATGGCTACACCTTC